The clone carrying this TCR beta chain was found once. Clones were sequenced by immunoSEQ multiplex PCR, and TCRdb holds only the in-frame ones, with some missing. The sample carries around 45,000 clones, roughly 88% recorded once. Germline CDR1 and CDR2: MGHRA and YSYEKL. V lost 5 bases, J lost 1 base, and 11 bases lay in between. CDR3 size: 14 residues. The time point here: peak reinfection, 3 to 8 weeks after reinfection detection. The sorted cells went straight to TCR sequencing with no prior in vitro expansion. This sample stems from a study of memory CD8 T cells in hepatitis C reinfection. The sequence was obtained from a man aged 18 to 35 with hepatitis C virus infection. The genes are TRBV4-1 and TRBJ1-1; no firm D call. The sequencing input was naive CD8+ T cells sorted from blood. The CDR3 is CASSVLAENTEAFF. The CDR3, as DNA: TGCGCCAGCAGCGTCCTGGCAGAGAACACTGAAGCTTTCTTT.